A single sample gave rise to the 29 T cell receptor beta chains below, sequenced in a study of blood T cell repertoires in COVID-19. Here immunoSEQ multiplex PCR was the method, and the copy in TCRdb shows in-frame clones only, minus some. The data show a few hundred thousand clones, with approximately 92% seen just once and 4% to 5% held by the top ten. What was sequenced was peripheral blood. The source of these receptors is a woman aged 40 to 49 who had recovered from COVID-19.

The chain couples TRBV28 to TRBJ2-7; 11 bases are shared with TRBD2. CDR1 and CDR2 from the germline V gene are MDHEN and SYDVKM. The CDR3 runs 16 residues. J was trimmed by 1 base and V by 4 bases; bases with no gene match: 6. CDR3 nucleotide sequence: TGTGCCAGCAGTTCAGCCGGGACTAGCGGTTCCTACGAGCAGTACGTC. Its translation: CASSSAGTSGSYEQYV.

The chain has TRBV11-1 and TRBJ2-7, with a possible D match to TRBD1 (6 bases). The CDR3 runs to 13 residues. V gave up 5 bases and J gave up 0 bases, with 8 bases separating them. Germline loops: CDR1 SGHAT, CDR2 FQDESV (reference sequence). This CDR3 reads CASSRQASYEQYF. The CDR3 DNA reads as TGTGCCAGCAGCCGACAGGCCTCCTACGAGCAGTACTTC.

This clone was seen just once. The V gene is TRBV3-1 (or the pseudogene TRBV3-2), the J gene TRBJ2-2; 8 bases match TRBD1. J was trimmed by 3 bases and V by 6 bases; bases with no gene match: 6. Germline-derived CDR1 and CDR2 are LGHDT and YNNKEL (reference sequence). The CDR3 sequence is 15 residues long. This CDR3 is CASSSGTGDTGELFF. The CDR3 nucleotides are TGTGCCAGCAGTTCCGGGACAGGCGACACCGGGGAGCTGTTTTTT.

The chain is built from TRBV2 and TRBJ2-1; D remains ambiguous. Germline assignment: CDR1 SNHLY and CDR2 FYNNEI. Trimming removed 2 bases from V and 6 bases from J, with 14 bases in between. CDR3 length: 15 amino acids. CDR3 protein: CASSERVTPGNEQFF. CDR3 DNA: TGTGCCAGCAGTGAACGGGTTACCCCCGGCAATGAGCAGTTCTTC.

The V call is TRBV2, the J call TRBJ2-2; no clear D. The germline V gene has CDR1 SNHLY and CDR2 FYNNEI. The germline V and J ends were trimmed by 8 bases and 6 bases, with 10 bases remaining between them. The CDR3 totals 12 residues. The DNA for the CDR3 is TGTGCCAGCGGAGCAGTTCCCGGGGAGCTGTTTTTT. Protein: CASGAVPGELFF.

J is TRBJ1-6 and V is TRBV27; 10 bases match TRBD1. The CDR3 sequence is 16 residues long. J was trimmed by 8 bases and V by 8 bases; bases with no gene match: 12. Germline values: CDR1 MNHEY, CDR2 SMNVEV (reference sequence). As DNA, the CDR3 is TGTGCCAGCGGCAGACAGGGGGCGCGGCCATATTCACCCCTCCACTTT. Translating gives CASGRQGARPYSPLHF.

The chain is built from TRBV19 and TRBJ2-2; no reliable D call. This CDR3 comprises 12 residues. Germline assignment: CDR1 LNHDA and CDR2 SQIVND (reference sequence). Deletions cut 3 bases from V and 5 bases from J, with 4 bases between. CDR3 sequence reads: CASSIQTGELFF. DNA for the CDR3: TGTGCCAGTAGTATCCAAACCGGGGAGCTGTTTTTT.

V and J are TRBV5-1 and TRBJ2-3; unclear D gene. V was pared by 3 bases and J by 0 bases, with 5 bases between. The V gene's germline CDR1 is SGHRS and CDR2 YFSETQ. This CDR3 spans 13 amino acids. The CDR3 is CASSSPSTDTQYF. CDR3 sequence (DNA): TGCGCCAGCAGCTCCCCTAGCACAGATACGCAGTATTTT. Full variable domain (missing parts from reference TRBV5-1 and TRBJ2-3): KAGVTQTPRYLIKTRGQQVTLSCSPISGHRSVSWYQQTPGQGLQFLFEYFSETQRNKGNFPGRFSGRQFSNSRSEMNVSTLELGDSALYLCASSSPSTDTQYFGPGTRLTVL.

The gene calls are TRBV4-1 and TRBJ1-4; tentative D call: TRBD1 (5 bases). CDR3 size: 14 residues. CDR1 and CDR2 from the germline V gene are MGHRA and YSYEKL. V was trimmed by 1 base and J by 8 bases, leaving 11 bases between them. The CDR3 is CASSQGGTLEKLFF. CDR3 sequence (DNA): TGCGCCAGCAGCCAAGGCGGGACGCTAGAAAAACTGTTTTTT.

The chain links TRBV29-1 to TRBJ2-5, with a weak D call TRBD2 (6 bases). CDR1 and CDR2 from the germline V gene are SQVTM and ANQGSEA. CDR3 length: 16 residues. The V and J ends lost 6 bases and 1 base respectively, with 21 bases between them. In DNA, the CDR3 is TGCAGCGTCCCACGAGGGGCGGGGTCCTTCCAAGAGACCCAGTACTTC. It yields the protein CSVPRGAGSFQETQYF.

The rearrangement links TRBV29-1 to TRBJ2-1; D call uncertain. This CDR3 contains 10 residues. Trimming took 3 bases from V and 7 from J, leaving 4 bases between them. Germline V gene sequence: CDR1 SQVTM, CDR2 ANQGSEA. In DNA form, the CDR3 reads TGCAGCGTTGACCATAATGAGCAGTTCTTC. Residues: CSVDHNEQFF.

The rearrangement joins TRBV7-3 to TRBJ2-2; 16 bases are shared with TRBD2. The CDR3 has 18 amino acids. The V gene's germline CDR1 is SGHTA and CDR2 FQGTGA. Trimming removed 5 bases from V and 5 bases from J; junction bases left unmatched: 8. CDR3 DNA: TGTGCCAGCAGCCCACCGGGACTAGCGGGGGGGCGGACCGGGGAGCTGTTTTTT. Protein sequence: CASSPPGLAGGRTGELFF.

This chain joins TRBV11-2 and TRBJ1-6; 7 nucleotides agree with TRBD1. Germline-derived CDR1 and CDR2 are SGHAT and FQNNGV. V shed 6 bases, J shed 7 bases, and the junction held 6 bases outside the gene matches. The CDR3 loop spans 14 amino acids. Written as DNA, the CDR3 is TGTGCCAGCAGGCCGACAGGGAGGAATTCACCCCTCCACTTT. As protein: CASRPTGRNSPLHF.

J is TRBJ1-6 and V is TRBV5-4, with a weak D call TRBD1 (6 bases). V was clipped by 0 bases and J by 7 bases, with 11 bases between them. Germline V lookup: CDR1 SGHNT, CDR2 YYREEE (reference sequence). This CDR3 is built from 15 residues. The CDR3 is CASSLVQGMNSPLHF. In DNA form, the CDR3 reads TGTGCCAGCAGCTTGGTACAGGGAATGAATTCACCCCTCCACTTT.

The chain links TRBV4-3 to TRBJ2-3; TRBD2 matches 7 bases. Losses at the gene ends were 0 bases for V and 5 bases for J; bases not matched to a gene: 11. The length of the CDR3 is 17 residues. Looked up from germline, CDR1 is LGHNA and CDR2 is YSLEER. The chain's CDR3 is CASSQDRAGVYGDTQYF. Written as DNA, the CDR3 is TGCGCCAGCAGCCAAGATCGCGCGGGAGTATATGGAGATACGCAGTATTTT.

The chain recombines TRBV6-2 or TRBV6-3 with TRBJ1-2; no clear D. The CDR3 totals 12 residues. Germline V CDR1 and CDR2: MNHEY, SVGEGT. V was clipped by 2 bases and J by 4 bases, with 5 bases between them. The DNA for the CDR3 is TGTGCCAGCAGTTACGACTCCTATGGCTACACCTTC. Its translation is CASSYDSYGYTF.

The CDR3 here is CASSLDVRGFALNTEAFF. The CDR3, as DNA: TGTGCCAGCAGCTTAGACGTTCGGGGGTTCGCCCTGAACACTGAAGCTTTCTTT. The J gene is TRBJ1-1, the V gene TRBV11-2; weak D call: TRBD1 (5 bases). From germline, CDR1 is SGHAT and CDR2 FQNNGV. The germline V and J ends were trimmed by 0 bases and 0 bases, with 17 bases remaining between them. This CDR3 has 18 residues.

V and J are TRBV4-3 and TRBJ2-5; TRBD2 aligns across 11 bases. Germline-derived CDR1 and CDR2 are LGHNA and YSLEER. The CDR3 has 17 residues. Trimming at V came to 0 bases and at J to 7 bases, leaving 10 bases not matched to a gene. DNA for the CDR3: TGCGCCAGCAGCCAAGATTTGGTAGCGGGAGGGTTAGGGACCCAGTACTTC. It specifies CASSQDLVAGGLGTQYF.

This chain joins TRBV29-1 and TRBJ1-1; D possibly corresponds to TRBD1 (6 bases). Looked up from germline, CDR1 is SQVTM and CDR2 is ANQGSEA. The CDR3 totals 15 residues. Trimming cost V 4 bases and J 3 bases, with 18 bases left between them. CDR3 sequence reads: CSVALPRGLYTEAFF. In DNA, the CDR3 is TGCAGCGTTGCCCTCCCCAGGGGTTTATACACTGAAGCTTTCTTT.

The rearrangement links TRBV2 to TRBJ1-5; D is possibly TRBD1 (5 bases). This CDR3 spans 17 amino acids. V shed 3 bases and J shed 0 bases, with 15 bases lying between them. The V gene's germline CDR1 is SNHLY and CDR2 FYNNEI. The CDR3 DNA follows: TGTGCCAGCAGTGACCTAACCGACAGATTTAGCAATCAGCCCCAGCATTTT. Translation gives CASSDLTDRFSNQPQHF. The full variable domain, its missing parts supplied by reference TRBV2 and TRBJ1-5, is EPEVTQTPSHQVTQMGQEVILRCVPISNHLYFYWYRQILGQKVEFLVSFYNNEISEKSEIFDDQFSVERPDGSNFTLKIRSTKLEDSAMYFCASSDLTDRFSNQPQHFGDGTRLSIL.

This clone was recorded only once. The genes are TRBV13 and TRBJ2-5; TRBD1 agrees at 7 bases. The V gene end was trimmed by 5 bases and the J gene end by 5 bases; junction bases not matched to a gene: 11. Per germline, CDR1 PRHDT and CDR2 FYEKMQ (reference sequence). The CDR3 extends over 15 amino acids. For the CDR3, the DNA is TGTGCCAGCAGCCAGGGGGACAGCATCCACGAGACCCAGTACTTC. Amino acids: CASSQGDSIHETQYF.

This rearrangement joins TRBV9 to TRBJ2-7, with D hard to call. The V gene's germline CDR1 is SGDLS and CDR2 YYNGEE. The germline V and J ends were trimmed by 4 bases and 2 bases, with 13 bases remaining between them. The CDR3 is 14 residues long. CDR3: CASSTPDKPYEQYF. CDR3 sequence (DNA): TGTGCCAGCAGCACTCCCGACAAACCCTACGAGCAGTACTTC.

The J gene is TRBJ2-7, the V gene TRBV15; 8 bases fit TRBD1. V shed 1 base and J 0 bases; nucleotides not matched to a gene: 5. Germline CDR1 is LNHNV and CDR2 is YYDKDF (reference sequence). The CDR3 sequence is 16 residues long. CDR3 DNA: TGTGCCACCAGCAGAGCCGGGACAGGTATCTCCTACGAGCAGTACGTC. It encodes CATSRAGTGISYEQYV.

The V gene is TRBV19, the J gene TRBJ1-2; D ambiguous. Germline V gene sequence: CDR1 LNHDA, CDR2 SQIVND (reference sequence). Trimming took off 3 bases at V and 4 bases at J, with 9 bases between the two ends. The CDR3 spans 13 residues. The CDR3 bases are TGTGCCAGTAGTATCGACGGGGTCTATGGCTACACCTTC. Translating it yields CASSIDGVYGYTF. The complete variable domain, with remaining parts taken from reference TRBV19 and TRBJ1-2, reads DGGITQSPKYLFRKEGQNVTLSCEQNLNHDAMYWYRQDPGQGLRLIYYSQIVNDFQKGDIAEGYSVSREKKESFPLTVTSAQKNPTAFYLCASSIDGVYGYTFGSGTRLTVV.

The CDR3 loop reads CASKAWESDTQYF. The CDR3 bases are TGTGCCAGTAAAGCATGGGAGTCAGATACGCAGTATTTT. The chain recombines TRBV12-3 or TRBV12-4 with TRBJ2-3; D is perhaps TRBD2 (5 bases). The CDR3 has 13 residues. V lost 9 bases and J lost 4, with 14 bases in between.

The V gene is TRBV5-4, the J gene TRBJ2-3, with 7 bases matching TRBD2. V shed 4 bases and J 0 bases; nucleotides not matched to a gene: 8. The CDR3 runs 16 residues. CDR1 and CDR2 (germline): SGHNT, YYREEE (reference sequence). CDR3 bases: TGTGCCAGCAGCGAAAGACTAGCTTCCAGCACAGATACGCAGTATTTT. Translated, it gives CASSERLASSTDTQYF.

This clone occurred once. This chain uses TRBV7-8 with TRBJ1-1, with D perhaps matching TRBD1 (5 bases). This CDR3 has 15 amino acids. The germline V gene encodes CDR1 SGHVS and CDR2 FQNEAQ. V gave up 1 base and J gave up 3 bases, with 12 bases separating them. The CDR3 DNA is TGTGCCAGCAGCTTAGTTGGGGGGGTCGACACTGAAGCTTTCTTT. This translates into CASSLVGGVDTEAFF. Looking up the rest from reference TRBV7-8 and TRBJ1-1 gives the full variable domain: GAGVSQSPRYKVAKRGQDVALRCDPISGHVSLFWYQQALGQGPEFLTYFQNEAQLDKSGLPSDRFFAERPEGSVSTLKIQRTQQEDSAVYLCASSLVGGVDTEAFFGQGTRLTVV.

The sample holds one count of this clone. The chain has TRBV6-5 and TRBJ2-3, with 11 bases matching TRBD1. The CDR3 extends over 16 amino acids. Looked up from germline, CDR1 is MNHEY and CDR2 is SVGAGI. Losses at the gene ends were 0 bases for V and 4 bases for J; bases not matched to a gene: 3. In nucleotides, the CDR3 is TGTGCCAGCAGTTACTCGGGACAGGGGGTGGCAGATACGCAGTATTTT. Translating gives CASSYSGQGVADTQYF.

This clone was detected once. V gene TRBV2 combines with J gene TRBJ2-2, with D tentatively TRBD1 (6 bases). Trimming removed 8 bases at V and 7 bases at J, with 20 bases between. CDR1 is SNHLY, CDR2 FYNNEI, per germline. The CDR3 sequence is 15 residues long. The CDR3 spells CASGALGQQGGELFF. Written as DNA, the CDR3 is TGTGCCAGCGGGGCCTTGGGCCAACAGGGCGGGGAGCTGTTTTTT.